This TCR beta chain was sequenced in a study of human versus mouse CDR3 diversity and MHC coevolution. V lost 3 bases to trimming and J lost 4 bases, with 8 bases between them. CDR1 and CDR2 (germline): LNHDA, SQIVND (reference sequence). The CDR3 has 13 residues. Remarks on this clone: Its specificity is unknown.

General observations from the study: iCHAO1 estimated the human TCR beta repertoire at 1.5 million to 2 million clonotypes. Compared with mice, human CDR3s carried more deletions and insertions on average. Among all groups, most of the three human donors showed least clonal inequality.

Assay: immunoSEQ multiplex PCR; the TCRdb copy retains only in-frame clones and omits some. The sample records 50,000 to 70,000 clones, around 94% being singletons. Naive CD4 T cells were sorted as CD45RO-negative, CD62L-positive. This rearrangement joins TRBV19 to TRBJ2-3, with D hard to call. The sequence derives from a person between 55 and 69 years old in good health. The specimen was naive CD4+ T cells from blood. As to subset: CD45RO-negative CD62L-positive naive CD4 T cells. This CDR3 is CASSMGSPDTQYF. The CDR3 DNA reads TGTGCCAGTAGTATGGGCAGCCCAGATACGCAGTATTTT.